These 22 T cell receptor beta chains came from one sample sequenced in a study of CD8 T cells in ankylosing spondylitis (dated by TCRdb to 2015 to 2018). Receptor amplification or capture employed 5' RACE. Sequenced using an Illumina HiSeq 2500. Using fastp at Q25 and MiXCR, TCRdb reprocessed the public reads and kept productive beta chains. Identical CDR3 protein sequences are pooled into one entry, listed with their most common genes and DNA. This sample comprises about 240,000 distinct CDR3 sequences, approximately 9% of them detected only once. The ten biggest clones cover nearly 7% of the sample. Specimen: blood, either unsorted or a sorted T cell fraction (not recorded which). The origin of the receptors is a male donor with ankylosing spondylitis or in good health (not recorded which).

There are many counts of this clonotype. CDR3 nucleotide sequence: TGTGCCAGCAGCCAGACAGTTAATTCACCCCTCCACTTT. Translated: CASSQTVNSPLHF. The V gene is TRBV3-1, the J gene TRBJ1-6, with a weak D call TRBD1 (5 bases). The V end was cut by 3 bases, the J end by 6 bases, with 6 bases between. Germline V gene data show CDR1 as LGHDT and CDR2 as YNNKEL (reference sequence). CDR3 length: 13 residues.

The chain is built from TRBV18 and TRBJ1-4; D is possibly TRBD1 (5 bases). Trimming removed 2 bases from V and 8 bases from J, with 6 bases in between. Per the germline V gene, CDR1 is KGHSH and CDR2 is LQKENI. This CDR3 spans 12 amino acids. CDR3 residues: CASSPAGEKLFF. The DNA of the CDR3 is TGTGCCAGCTCACCAGCAGGGGAAAAACTGTTTTTT.

This clonotype was counted many times. The rearrangement links TRBV20-1 to TRBJ2-3; D call uncertain. Trimming cost V 3 bases and J 5 bases, with 12 bases left between them. Germline CDR1 DFQATT, CDR2 SNEGSKA (reference sequence). The length of the CDR3 is 13 residues. The CDR3: CSARAQTIDTQYF. CDR3 coding DNA: TGCAGTGCTAGGGCCCAAACTATAGATACGCAGTATTTT.

This clonotype was detected many times. The chain links TRBV4-3 to TRBJ1-2; weak D call: TRBD1 (6 bases). Germline CDR1 is LGHNA and CDR2 is YSLEER. The CDR3 runs to 14 residues. Trimming stripped 3 bases from V and 4 bases from J, with 12 bases between. The CDR3 DNA follows: TGCGCCAGCAGCCAGACAGGCACAACCTATGGCTACACCTTC. Residues: CASSQTGTTYGYTF.

The table lists this clonotype with many counts. This chain uses TRBV6-2 or TRBV6-3 with TRBJ1-1; D is undetermined. The CDR3 covers 13 residues. Trimming removed 5 bases at V and 1 base at J, with 8 bases between. Germline CDR1 and CDR2: MNHEY and SVGEGT. CDR3 nucleotide sequence: TGTGCCAGCAGTACCTTGGAGAACACTGAAGCTTTCTTT. As protein: CASSTLENTEAFF.

In this sample, this clonotype turned up many times. V is TRBV7-8 and J is TRBJ1-6, with D maybe TRBD1 (5 bases). Germline values: CDR1 SGHVS, CDR2 FQNEAQ. The CDR3 runs to 14 residues. Trimming took 5 bases from V and 4 from J, leaving 9 bases between them. In DNA form, the CDR3 reads TGTGCCAGCAGCCCCCGGGGGTATAATTCACCCCTCCACTTT. Protein sequence: CASSPRGYNSPLHF.

The V and J genes are TRBV7-2 and TRBJ1-5; D not resolved. The CDR3 is made up of 12 amino acids. The V and J ends lost 4 bases and 11 bases respectively, with 12 bases between them. Germline loops: CDR1 SGHTA, CDR2 FQGNSA. The CDR3 here is CASSSPGMAQHF. CDR3 nucleotides: TGTGCCAGCAGCTCCCCCGGGATGGCCCAGCATTTT. The full variable domain, rest sourced from reference TRBV7-2 and TRBJ1-5, is GAGVSQSPSNKVTEKGKDVELRCDPISGHTALYWYRQSLGQGLEFLIYFQGNSAPDKSGLPSDRFSAERTGGSVSTLTIQRTQQEDSAVYLCASSSPGMAQHFGDGTRLSIL.

The rearrangement links TRBV19 to TRBJ2-2, with a weak D call TRBD2 (6 bases). Trimming left V 7 bases short and J 3 bases short, with 24 bases between. CDR1 LNHDA and CDR2 SQIVND come from the germline V gene (reference sequence). This CDR3 comprises 18 residues. DNA of the CDR3: TGTGCCAGTACTCTAGGGCGACTAGGACCTCGGGACACCGGGGAGCTGTTTTTT. It codes for CASTLGRLGPRDTGELFF.

This clonotype was detected ten times or more. The V and J genes are TRBV28 and TRBJ1-1; 7 bases map to TRBD1. The V gene's germline CDR1 is MDHEN and CDR2 SYDVKM. Unmatched junction bases numbered 7, after V lost 6 bases and J lost 6 bases. The CDR3 loop spans 13 amino acids. The CDR3 DNA is TGTGCCAGCAGCCCAGGGAGGGGGCCTGAAGCTTTCTTT. It translates to CASSPGRGPEAFF.

This clonotype was counted at least ten times. This chain links TRBV4-3 with TRBJ2-3; D perhaps matches TRBD1 (5 bases). The germline gives CDR1 LGHNA, CDR2 YSLEER. V lost 0 bases, J lost 6 bases, and 13 bases lay in between. The CDR3 runs 15 residues. The CDR3 DNA sequence: TGCGCCAGCAGCCAAGATTTAGGGGTAACGGATACGCAGTATTTT. This translates into CASSQDLGVTDTQYF.

This clonotype showed up many times. The chain links TRBV7-9 to TRBJ1-4, with 8 bases aligning to TRBD1. The ends lost 2 bases at V and 7 bases at J; junction bases unmatched: 3. The CDR3 is 14 residues long. Germline CDR1 and CDR2: SEHNR and FQNEAQ (reference sequence). For the CDR3, the DNA is TGTGCCAGCAGCTTATCAGGGGGCAGTGAAAAACTGTTTTTT. It encodes CASSLSGGSEKLFF.

The chain joins TRBV29-1 to TRBJ2-1; 8 nucleotides line up with TRBD1. CDR1 and CDR2 from the germline V gene are SQVTM and ANQGSEA. V was clipped by 5 bases and J by 3 bases; unmatched bases: 9. The CDR3 has 15 amino acids. DNA for the CDR3: TGCAGCGTTAATCGACAGGGGCAAATCTACAATGAGCAGTTCTTC. Protein: CSVNRQGQIYNEQFF.

This clonotype was seen at least ten times. This sequence joins TRBV20-1 and TRBJ2-5, with 7 bases aligning to TRBD2. Germline CDR1 and CDR2: DFQATT and SNEGSKA (reference sequence). CDR3 length: 18 amino acids. V dropped 6 bases and J dropped 3; count of bases not matched to a gene: 22. The CDR3 DNA follows: TGCAGTGCAAAGAGAATGGAGGCGGGAGCCTCCGGAGAAGAGACCCAGTACTTC. The encoded protein is CSAKRMEAGASGEETQYF.

The J gene is TRBJ2-7, the V gene TRBV4-3; TRBD2 is a possible D gene (5 bases). CDR1 is LGHNA, CDR2 YSLEER, per germline. The CDR3 length is 15 residues. V was clipped by 1 base and J by 6 bases, with 16 bases between them. The CDR3 loop is CASSQGTQRSGEQYF. CDR3 coding DNA: TGCGCCAGCAGCCAAGGAACCCAGCGGAGCGGCGAGCAGTACTTC.

This clonotype was detected ten times or more. V usage is TRBV5-1 and J usage is TRBJ2-5; the D gene is possibly TRBD2 (6 bases). The CDR3 sequence is 14 residues long. V was shortened by 4 bases and J by 5 bases, with 15 bases between the two germline ends. Germline V gives CDR1 SGHRS, CDR2 YFSETQ. This CDR3 is CASSDLTGRETQYF. The CDR3 DNA follows: TGCGCCAGCAGCGACCTGACGGGGAGGGAGACCCAGTACTTC.

This clonotype was found a few times. The chain carries TRBV20-1 and TRBJ2-5; a weak D match, TRBD2 (5 bases). Germline CDR1 and CDR2: DFQATT and SNEGSKA (reference sequence). Deletions cut 7 bases from V and 0 bases from J, with 6 bases between. CDR3 length: 11 amino acids. The CDR3: CSGGYQETQYF. The CDR3 DNA reads as TGCAGTGGAGGGTACCAAGAGACCCAGTACTTC.

This clonotype was observed at least ten times. This chain joins TRBV27 and TRBJ1-2, with D perhaps TRBD1 (6 bases). CDR3 size: 14 residues. Deletions cut 6 bases from V and 4 bases from J, with 15 bases between. The germline gives CDR1 MNHEY, CDR2 SMNVEV (reference sequence). The CDR3 bases are TGTGCCAGCAGCCAACAGGGACAACTCTATGGCTACACCTTC. This encodes CASSQQGQLYGYTF.

This clonotype was seen ten or more times. The chain links TRBV6-5 to TRBJ1-5; D perhaps matches TRBD1 (6 bases). CDR1 is MNHEY, CDR2 SVGAGI, per germline. V dropped 2 bases and J dropped 0 bases, with 20 bases sitting between them. This CDR3 has 19 amino acids. The CDR3 region has the DNA TGTGCCAGCAGTTACCCTCGACAGGCCGCCTCACATAGCAATCAGCCCCAGCATTTT. It specifies CASSYPRQAASHSNQPQHF.

This clonotype was seen repeatedly, ten times or more. The chain recombines TRBV20-1 with TRBJ2-3; 8 nucleotides match TRBD1. V trimming: 6 bases; J trimming: 2 bases; junction bases outside the gene matches: 4. The CDR3 covers 13 residues. Germline V gives CDR1 DFQATT, CDR2 SNEGSKA (reference sequence). This CDR3 reads CSARQGITDTQYF. CDR3 nucleotides: TGCAGTGCCCGACAGGGGATCACAGATACGCAGTATTTT.

In its sample, this clonotype was seen many times. The chain joins TRBV12-3 or TRBV12-4 to TRBJ1-2; D call uncertain. This CDR3 has 13 amino acids. V lost 3 bases and J 8 bases, leaving 13 bases between the germline ends. CDR3 DNA: TGTGCCAGCAGTTTGCAAGGTCCGTCAGGCTACACCTTC. Translation gives CASSLQGPSGYTF.

This clonotype was observed many times. J is TRBJ1-2 and V is TRBV7-2; D is uncertain. In germline, CDR1 is SGHTA, CDR2 FQGNSA. The CDR3 is 15 residues long. The germline V and J ends were trimmed by 6 bases and 3 bases, with 17 bases remaining between them. This chain's CDR3 is CASRPPGVEDYGYTF. The CDR3 nucleotides are TGTGCCAGCAGACCCCCTGGGGTGGAGGACTATGGCTACACCTTC.

The table lists this clonotype with many counts. This chain joins TRBV5-8 and TRBJ2-1; maybe TRBD2 (6 bases). V shed 0 bases and J shed 9 bases, with 13 bases lying between them. The CDR3 is 14 residues long. The germline V gene encodes CDR1 SGHTS and CDR2 YDEGEE. The CDR3 coding sequence is TGTGCCAGCAGCTTGGGGGAGGAGGAAGGTGAGCAGTTCTTC. It specifies CASSLGEEEGEQFF.